This TCR beta chain was captured in a study of PD-1 blockade in mismatch repair-deficient tumors. Germline V gene data show CDR1 as MNHNS and CDR2 as SASEGT. The CDR3 is 12 amino acids. V was pared by 6 bases and J by 4 bases, with 10 bases between. Points from the study as a whole: After pembrolizumab, tumor-resident clones rose rapidly, then generally contracted before radiologic responses.

Concerning this clone itself: Its target is unknown.

Profiled with immunoSEQ multiplex PCR; TCRdb holds only in-frame clones, not every one. The sample holds some 45,000 clones, roughly 82% seen once. The chain links TRBV6-1 to TRBJ2-7; weak D call: TRBD1 (5 bases). The clonotype was recovered from an adult with mismatch repair-deficient cancer. This specimen was PBMCs, taken before pembrolizumab treatment. CDR3 sequence (DNA): TGTGCCAGCAGCCAAGGGGCGTACGAGCAGTACTTC. This codes for CASSQGAYEQYF.